The 17 T cell receptor beta chains below come from one sample, sequenced in a study of beta chain features in type 1 diabetes. TCRB transcripts that were expressed got sequenced, as all of the isolated RNA had been reverse transcribed. Repertoires were generated with immunoSEQ multiplex PCR, while TCRdb's copy carries only in-frame clones and drops some. The profile covers around 600,000 clones, with around 12% appearing a single time and roughly 0.11% taken by the ten largest. General study points: Type 1 diabetes patients had moderately but significantly shorter TCRB CDR3s in all four CD4+ subsets.

What these receptors recognize is not known. Source material: naive CD4+ T cells from blood. All receptors come from a man aged 25 to 40 with type 1 diabetes.

The V and J genes are TRBV5-1 and TRBJ2-5; TRBD2 agrees at 8 bases. V gave up 2 bases and J gave up 2 bases; unmatched junction bases: 8. This CDR3 comprises 16 residues. Germline V gene sequence: CDR1 SGHRS, CDR2 YFSETQ. CDR3 loop: CASSLGSGGQQETQYF. The CDR3 bases are TGCGCCAGCAGCTTAGGAAGCGGGGGCCAACAAGAGACCCAGTACTTC.

This clone was seen more than once but under ten times. This chain uses TRBV28 with TRBJ2-3; 9 nucleotides align to TRBD2. Germline trimming cut 5 bases from V and 3 bases from J; bases unmatched to any gene: 6. CDR1 and CDR2 (germline): MDHEN, SYDVKM. This CDR3 is built from 15 residues. CDR3 sequence: CASSLKTSGTDTQYF. CDR3 sequence (DNA): TGTGCCAGCAGTCTGAAGACTAGCGGTACAGATACGCAGTATTTT.

This clone occurred a few times. The chain links TRBV19 to TRBJ1-6, with a tentative D call TRBD1 (5 bases). V was clipped by 6 bases and J by 0 bases, with 12 bases between them. Germline CDR1 is LNHDA and CDR2 is SQIVND (reference sequence). This CDR3 comprises 16 residues. DNA for the CDR3: TGTGCCAGTAGGGCTGCAGGGAGCTCCTATAATTCACCCCTCCACTTT. Protein sequence: CASRAAGSSYNSPLHF. The variable domain in full, completed from reference TRBV19 and TRBJ1-6, reads DGGITQSPKYLFRKEGQNVTLSCEQNLNHDAMYWYRQDPGQGLRLIYYSQIVNDFQKGDIAEGYSVSREKKESFPLTVTSAQKNPTAFYLCASRAAGSSYNSPLHFGNGTRLTVT.

This clone showed up just a few times. The V gene is TRBV19, the J gene TRBJ1-2, with 9 positions matching TRBD1. Germline values: CDR1 LNHDA, CDR2 SQIVND (reference sequence). The junction had 14 bases not matched to a gene; V was cut back by 7 bases and J by 2 bases. CDR3 length equals 17 residues. CDR3 in amino acids: CASKAQIQGASNYGYTF. The CDR3 coding sequence is TGTGCCAGTAAAGCACAGATACAGGGGGCGAGCAACTATGGCTACACCTTC.

This clone was recorded a few times. The chain carries TRBV4-3 and TRBJ2-1; 8 positions match TRBD2. The germline V gene has CDR1 LGHNA and CDR2 YSLEER. The CDR3 has 16 amino acids. V was pared by 4 bases and J by 8 bases, with 13 bases of the junction left unmatched. Here the CDR3 DNA reads TGCGCCAGCAGCCCCGGGGGGGCACTTGGCGTAGATGAGCAGTTCTTC. Amino acid sequence: CASSPGGALGVDEQFF.

This chain links TRBV6-1 with TRBJ1-6, with unresolved D. The CDR3 is made up of 17 amino acids. Germline V gene lookup returns CDR1 MNHNS and CDR2 SASEGT. Trimming removed 1 base from V and 6 bases from J, with 16 bases in between. The DNA of the CDR3 is TGTGCCAGCAGTGAAGAGAGTAGGACGGTTTCTAATTCACCCCTCCACTTT. Amino acid sequence: CASSEESRTVSNSPLHF.

The V call is TRBV19, the J call TRBJ2-7; 9 bases line up with TRBD1. With V trimmed by 1 base and J by 5 bases, 12 bases remained unmatched. Per the germline V gene, CDR1 is LNHDA and CDR2 is SQIVND (reference sequence). The CDR3 is 17 amino acids. The DNA of the CDR3 is TGTGCCAGTAGTATAGTAGGGGGAGGGACAGGGCCCCACGAGCAGTACTTC. Translated: CASSIVGGGTGPHEQYF.

In regard to this clone: Other DNA sequences from this sample encode an identical CDR3 as well. The chain joins TRBV9 to TRBJ1-3; no clear D. V was cut by 0 bases and J by 0 bases, with 7 bases left in between. The CDR3 extends over 15 amino acids. Germline CDR1 reads SGDLS; CDR2 reads YYNGEE. The CDR3 DNA reads as TGTGCCAGCAGCGTAGTCGGGAGCTCTGGAAACACCATATATTTT. It translates to CASSVVGSSGNTIYF.

The chain is built from TRBV4-2 and TRBJ2-7; D call uncertain. Germline V gives CDR1 LGHNA, CDR2 YNFKEQ. V lost 0 bases and J 0 bases, leaving 6 bases between the germline ends. The CDR3 is 14 amino acids. The CDR3 coding sequence is TGTGCCAGCAGCCAAGACGCCCTCTCCTACGAGCAGTACTTC. Encoded protein: CASSQDALSYEQYF.

In its sample, this clone was seen a few times. The rearrangement joins TRBV6-5 to TRBJ1-5; D ambiguous. The germline V gene encodes CDR1 MNHEY and CDR2 SVGAGI. The V end was cut by 2 bases, the J end by 0 bases, with 11 bases between. The CDR3 extends over 16 amino acids. The CDR3 nucleotides read TGTGCCAGCAGTTACAGTTCCGTGTCTAGCAATCAGCCCCAGCATTTT. It codes for CASSYSSVSSNQPQHF.

The V and J genes are TRBV29-1 and TRBJ2-1, with 7 bases identical to TRBD1. Germline loops: CDR1 SQVTM, CDR2 ANQGSEA. The CDR3 is 14 residues long. Germline trimming cut 6 bases from V and 1 base from J; bases unmatched to any gene: 6. As DNA, the CDR3 is TGCAGCGTGGTCACAGGGGTGTCCTACAATGAGCAGTTCTTC. Translating it yields CSVVTGVSYNEQFF.

The rearrangement uses TRBV5-4 and TRBJ1-4; a weak D match, TRBD1 (6 bases). This CDR3 is built from 14 residues. V was cut by 3 bases and J by 8 bases, with 14 bases left in between. Germline V lookup: CDR1 SGHNT, CDR2 YYREEE (reference sequence). CDR3 in DNA: TGTGCCAGCAGCTCGGCCCAGGGACAAGAAAAACTGTTTTTT. Its translation is CASSSAQGQEKLFF.

The CDR3 DNA is TGCAGCGCCGTCTTTTCGACCTCCGATTCACCCCTCCACTTT. This gives the protein CSAVFSTSDSPLHF. This chain links TRBV29-1 with TRBJ1-6; D gene unclear. Per germline, CDR1 SQVTM and CDR2 ANQGSEA. Deletions cut 7 bases from V and 8 bases from J, with 18 bases between. The CDR3 runs 14 residues.

The chain employs TRBV7-2 and TRBJ1-2; D unresolved. The CDR3 is made up of 14 amino acids. Germline CDR1 is SGHTA and CDR2 is FQGNSA. V was clipped by 5 bases and J by 8 bases, with 18 bases between them. CDR3 sequence reads: CASSVERGLGGYTF. The CDR3 DNA reads as TGTGCCAGCAGCGTGGAACGAGGCCTGGGAGGCTACACCTTC.

This clone was detected a few times. V gene TRBV2 combines with J gene TRBJ1-2, with D maybe TRBD1 (6 bases). Trimming left V 5 bases short and J 6 bases short, with 10 bases between. This CDR3 is 12 amino acids long. CDR1 SNHLY and CDR2 FYNNEI come from the germline V gene. The CDR3 loop is CASSPRTDGYTF. The CDR3 nucleotides read TGTGCCAGCAGTCCTCGGACAGATGGCTACACCTTC.

This clone was picked up a small number of times. The gene calls are TRBV9 and TRBJ2-2, with a tentative D call TRBD1 (6 bases). CDR1 is SGDLS and CDR2 is YYNGEE in the germline V gene. CDR3 length equals 15 residues. V lost 4 bases and J lost 1, with 11 bases in between. The CDR3 loop is CASSWTDLNTGELFF. CDR3 DNA: TGTGCCAGCAGCTGGACAGATCTGAACACCGGGGAGCTGTTTTTT.

This chain joins TRBV14 and TRBJ1-6; D ambiguous. V shed 2 bases and J shed 7 bases, with 15 bases lying between them. CDR3 length: 16 residues. Germline CDR1 reads SGHDN; CDR2 reads FVKESK. The CDR3 sequence: CASSQQYGSGNSPLHF. CDR3 nucleotides: TGTGCCAGCAGCCAACAATACGGCAGTGGCAATTCACCCCTCCACTTT.